This T cell receptor beta chain was recovered during a study of cytomegalovirus exposure and HLA in healthy donors. Notes on this clone: Its antigen is still unknown.

Primers included in the PCR were 60 Vbeta and 13 Jbeta primers. Sequencing was performed with immunoSEQ multiplex PCR; in TCRdb, only in-frame clones are kept and a portion is missing. This table has about 200,000 clones, roughly 70% appearing once. Study outcomes and limitations: It was reported in a later analysis that an Asian-associated ancestry cluster showed fewer N-insertions than the roughly 620-donor mean. CMV antigen specificity was confirmed in vitro for a few CMV-associated chains. Sequencing probably produced one cluster of sequence variants that were highly shared.

The germline CDR1 and CDR2 sequences are LNHDA and SQIVND (reference sequence). V shed 6 bases and J 7 bases; nucleotides not matched to a gene: 15. This CDR3 spans 17 amino acids. What was sequenced was PBMCs. V gene TRBV19 combines with J gene TRBJ1-1; 12 bases align to TRBD1. This TCR was recovered from a man aged 35 to 55 in good health and CMV-seropositive. The CDR3 DNA reads as TGTGCCAGTAGCCCTGGGACAGGGGGCGCAGATGTCGGTGAAGCTTTCTTT. It encodes CASSPGTGGADVGEAFF. Based on the CDR3 plus reference TRBV19 and TRBJ1-1, the full variable domain is DGGITQSPKYLFRKEGQNVTLSCEQNLNHDAMYWYRQDPGQGLRLIYYSQIVNDFQKGDIAEGYSVSREKKESFPLTVTSAQKNPTAFYLCASSPGTGGADVGEAFFGQGTRLTVV.